The rows below give T cell receptor beta chains drawn from one sample of a study of memory CD4+ T cells and cytomegalovirus serostatus. Libraries were prepared by immunoSEQ multiplex PCR; TCRdb keeps only in-frame clonotypes and omits some of them. Of about 61,000 clones detected, around 83% appear once; the ten largest clones hold around 0.9%. The specimen sequenced was memory CD4+ T cells from blood. The receptors here all came from an adult in good health and CMV-seronegative. Each CDR3 is given with its conserved first and last residue. Fields, in order: CDR3 length, J gene, D gene, clone size, V gene, CDR3 protein, CDR3 DNA. The D gene is left open where the match is weak. Rows give clone size only sometimes, using once, few, many, or a class for an expanded clone.

>14|TRBJ2-7|TRBD2|NA|TRBV10-3
CAIAGGTGPYEQYF
TGTGCCATCGCGGGAGGGACGGGACCCTACGAGCAGTACTTC
>16|TRBJ2-7|TRBD1|NA|TRBV5-6
CASSGGHGTETYEQYF
TGTGCCAGCAGCGGGGGACACGGGACAGAGACCTACGAGCAGTACTTC
>13|TRBJ1-2|NA|NA|TRBV28
CASSPRQVNGYTF
TGTGCCAGCAGTCCCCGGCAGGTGAATGGCTACACCTTC
>14|TRBJ1-4|NA|NA|TRBV5-1
CASSSPGLNEKLFF
TGCGCCAGCAGCTCCCCGGGTCTTAATGAAAAACTGTTTTTT
>13|TRBJ1-5|NA|once|TRBV7-9
CASSREGNQPQHF
TGTGCCAGCAGTCGAGAGGGCAATCAGCCCCAGCATTTT
>13|TRBJ1-1|TRBD1|few|TRBV2
CASRWTGSAEAFF
TGTGCCAGCAGATGGACAGGGAGCGCTGAAGCTTTCTTT
>16|TRBJ2-7|NA|NA|TRBV7-9
CASSPKKGIRTHEQYF
TGTGCCAGCAGCCCCAAGAAGGGAATTCGGACCCACGAGCAGTACTTC
>12|TRBJ2-5|NA|once|TRBV5-4
CASSPPGETQYF
TGTGCCAGCAGCCCTCCCGGAGAGACCCAGTACTTC
>14|TRBJ2-1|NA|NA|TRBV7-9
CASSLGGGQGEQFF
TGTGCCAGCAGCTTAGGGGGGGGGCAGGGTGAGCAGTTCTTC
>13|TRBJ2-2|TRBD1|NA|TRBV28
CASQTGDTGELFF
TGTGCCAGCCAGACAGGGGACACCGGGGAGCTGTTTTTT
>15|TRBJ2-1|NA|NA|TRBV29-1
CSFGEPGGGYNEQFF
TGCAGCTTTGGGGAACCCGGGGGCGGCTACAATGAGCAGTTCTTC
>16|TRBJ2-3|NA|NA|TRBV5-1
CASSLGAGVDTDTQYF
TGCGCCAGCAGCTTGGGGGCAGGGGTAGACACAGATACGCAGTATTTT
>14|TRBJ1-5|NA|NA|TRBV9
CASSVGKGNQPQHF
TGTGCCAGCAGCGTAGGGAAGGGGAATCAGCCCCAGCATTTT
>13|TRBJ1-2|NA|NA|TRBV2
CASSLRAGDGYTF
TGTGCCAGCAGTCTCCGGGCAGGCGATGGCTACACCTTC
>18|TRBJ1-1|TRBD1|NA|TRBV7-2
CASEQGRDRGLVNTEAFF
TGTGCCAGCGAACAGGGGAGGGACAGAGGGCTTGTGAACACTGAAGCTTTCTTT
>14|TRBJ1-1|NA|once|TRBV9
CASSVEQGWTEAFF
TGTGCCAGCAGCGTAGAGCAGGGGTGGACTGAAGCTTTCTTT
>13|TRBJ1-2|TRBD1|NA|TRBV9
CASSASGTGSYTF
TGTGCCAGCAGCGCGTCCGGGACAGGGTCCTACACCTTC
>14|TRBJ2-1|NA|NA|TRBV7-8
CASSLSRQNKGQFF
TGTGCCAGCAGCTTATCAAGACAGAACAAGGGGCAGTTCTTC
>13|TRBJ2-7|NA|few|TRBV7-9
CASSFPDGYEQYF
TGTGCCAGCAGCTTCCCCGACGGCTACGAGCAGTACTTC
>13|TRBJ2-7|NA|NA|TRBV27
CASSWSGPYEQYF
TGTGCCAGCAGCTGGAGCGGCCCCTACGAGCAGTACTTC
>13|TRBJ2-5|NA|once|TRBV7-7
CASSLGLRETQYF
TGTGCCAGCAGCTTAGGGCTGCGAGAGACCCAGTACTTC
>16|TRBJ2-3|NA|NA|TRBV9
CASSVYGRGSTDTQYF
TGTGCCAGCAGCGTATATGGGCGGGGAAGCACAGATACGCAGTATTTT
>16|TRBJ2-4|NA|NA|TRBV5-1
CASSFDRWGTKNIQYF
TGCGCCAGCAGCTTTGACAGGTGGGGGACCAAAAACATTCAGTACTTC
>13|TRBJ1-1|NA|NA|TRBV6-1
CASSDSLNTEAFF
TGTGCCAGCAGTGACAGCCTGAACACTGAAGCTTTCTTT
>13|TRBJ1-5|TRBD1|NA|TRBV4-2
CASSQTGNQPQHF
TGTGCCAGCAGCCAGACAGGGAATCAGCCCCAGCATTTT
>13|TRBJ1-1|NA|NA|TRBV11-1
CASSRQPNTEAFF
TGTGCCAGCAGTCGACAGCCAAACACTGAAGCTTTCTTT
>12|TRBJ2-5|TRBD2|NA|TRBV28
CASRLAGETQYF
TGTGCCAGCAGACTAGCGGGAGAGACCCAGTACTTC
>14|TRBJ1-1|NA|NA|TRBV6-6
CASSYSRRRSEAFF
TGTGCCAGCAGTTACTCAAGGAGGAGAAGTGAAGCTTTCTTT
>14|TRBJ1-2|NA|NA|TRBV6-5
CASSRGGANYGYTF
TGTGCCAGCAGTCGGGGGGGAGCTAACTATGGCTACACCTTC
>15|TRBJ1-5|NA|NA|TRBV5-5
CASSPGVGSNQPQHF
TGTGCCAGCAGCCCTGGTGTGGGTTCCAATCAGCCCCAGCATTTT
>14|TRBJ2-5|NA|NA|TRBV28
CASSLVPSQETQYF
TGTGCCAGCAGTTTAGTACCGTCCCAAGAGACCCAGTACTTC
>15|TRBJ1-5|TRBD1|NA|TRBV2
CASNGQGPSWSPQHF
TGTGCCAGCAATGGACAGGGGCCCTCCTGGAGTCCCCAGCATTTT
>14|TRBJ1-5|NA|NA|TRBV2
CASNRRNSNQPQHF
TGTGCCAGCAACAGGCGGAATAGCAATCAGCCCCAGCATTTT
>13|TRBJ2-5|NA|few|TRBV25-1
CASRGARQGTQYF
TGTGCCAGCAGGGGGGCGCGGCAGGGGACCCAGTACTTC
>13|TRBJ1-1|NA|NA|TRBV6-1
CASSPQGLPEAFF
TGTGCCAGCAGTCCCCAGGGGCTCCCTGAAGCTTTCTTT
>16|TRBJ1-4|TRBD1|NA|TRBV28
CASSLGQGVANEKLFF
TGTGCCAGCAGTTTGGGACAGGGGGTTGCTAATGAAAAACTGTTTTTT
>13|TRBJ2-1|NA|NA|TRBV15
CATSRGEAGDRFF
TGTGCCACCAGCAGAGGGGAGGCCGGGGATAGGTTCTTC
>15|TRBJ1-2|TRBD1|once|TRBV5-1
CASSTSTGGHYGYTF
TGCGCCAGCAGCACGTCGACAGGGGGCCACTATGGCTACACCTTC
>11|TRBJ2-1|NA|NA|TRBV7-9
CASSLDWKQFF
TGTGCCAGCAGCTTAGACTGGAAGCAGTTCTTC
>18|TRBJ2-2|TRBD2|NA|TRBV10-2
CASTPGLAGGPYTGELFF
TGCGCCAGCACTCCGGGACTAGCGGGAGGGCCCTACACCGGGGAGCTGTTTTTT
>14|TRBJ1-4|NA|NA|TRBV28
CASRWAQANEKLFF
TGTGCCAGCAGATGGGCCCAGGCAAATGAAAAACTGTTTTTT
>15|TRBJ1-5|TRBD1|NA|TRBV2
CASSRGGAGNQPQHF
TGTGCCAGCAGTAGAGGGGGCGCAGGCAATCAGCCCCAGCATTTT
>13|TRBJ2-5|NA|NA|TRBV6-5
CASSPPISETQYF
TGTGCCAGCAGTCCCCCGATCTCGGAGACCCAGTACTTC
>17|TRBJ1-5|NA|once|TRBV10-2
CASSEFRGFEANQPQHF
TGCGCCAGCAGTGAGTTTAGAGGGTTCGAGGCGAATCAGCCCCAGCATTTT